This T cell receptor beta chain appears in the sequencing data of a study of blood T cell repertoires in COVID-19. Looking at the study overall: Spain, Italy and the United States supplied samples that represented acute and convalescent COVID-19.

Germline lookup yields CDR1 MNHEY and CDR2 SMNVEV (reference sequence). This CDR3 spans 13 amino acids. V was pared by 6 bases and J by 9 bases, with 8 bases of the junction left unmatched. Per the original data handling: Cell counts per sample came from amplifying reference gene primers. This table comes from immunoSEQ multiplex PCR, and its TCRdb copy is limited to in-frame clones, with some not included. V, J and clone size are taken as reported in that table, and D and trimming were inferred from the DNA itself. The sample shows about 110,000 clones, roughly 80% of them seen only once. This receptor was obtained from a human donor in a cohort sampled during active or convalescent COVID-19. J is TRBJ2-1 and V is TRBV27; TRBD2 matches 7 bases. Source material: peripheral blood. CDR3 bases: TGTGCCAGCAGGTGGGGAGGGCTCGGTGAGCAGTTCTTC. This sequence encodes CASRWGGLGEQFF.